These T cell receptor beta chains were read from a single sample in a study of CXCR3-negative and CXCR3-positive naive CD8 T cells. With the 5' RACE reads reprocessed, TCRdb shows one record per CDR3 protein and no DNA. There are around 96,000 distinct CDR3 sequences in the sample, with around 1.5% held by the top ten. The sample was naive CXCR3- CD8+ T cells from blood. These receptors were taken from a human donor in good health. Some clones in this sample may be carry-over from other donors' samples. Both conserved end residues are part of each CDR3.

j_gene | v_gene | CDR3aa
TRBJ2-3 | TRBV5-4 | CASSLEGDRGTDTQYF
TRBJ1-4 | TRBV29-1 | CSVVRGVDTNEKLFF
TRBJ2-1 | TRBV5-1 | CASRLAGGPGNEQFF
TRBJ2-6 | TRBV11-1 | CASSLPGLAGAGANVLTF
TRBJ2-7 | TRBV29-1 | CSVLSGTGNEQYF
TRBJ1-5 | TRBV28 | CASSQQGYGNQPQHF
TRBJ2-5 | TRBV18 | CASSPGQSQEETQYF
TRBJ2-1 | TRBV19 | CASSIGGLEQFF
TRBJ1-5 | TRBV4-2 | CASSQGGSGGGGQPQHF
TRBJ2-7 | TRBV6-2/TRBV6-3 | CASSDGLAVEQYF
TRBJ1-1 | TRBV7-9 | CASRGTRGTEAFF
TRBJ2-1 | TRBV12-3/TRBV12-4 | CASSPSQGSNEQFF
TRBJ1-1 | TRBV29-1 | CSVERNTEAFF
TRBJ2-2 | TRBV6-2/TRBV6-3 | CASSYVRDRATGELFF
TRBJ2-5 | TRBV5-1 | CASSRPWDSHQETQYF
TRBJ2-4 | TRBV29-1 | CSVESGYIRYF
TRBJ2-1 | TRBV12-3/TRBV12-4 | CASSFAGLGNEQFF
TRBJ2-7 | TRBV30 | CAWSAIGTGNQYF
TRBJ2-2 | TRBV29-1 | CSGDVDNTGELFF
TRBJ2-7 | TRBV6-5 | CASSLQNYEQYF
TRBJ1-2 | TRBV12-3/TRBV12-4 | CASSQQGQGFYYGYTF
TRBJ2-7 | TRBV7-9 | CASSSRLDRSYEQYF
TRBJ2-1 | TRBV18 | CASSPPIWNEQFF
TRBJ2-1 | TRBV4-1 | CASTTYHSRGEQFF
TRBJ1-1 | TRBV7-2 | CASRIRGGDTEAFF
TRBJ2-7 | TRBV24-1 | CATSDWGNNEQYF
TRBJ2-7 | TRBV19 | CASSTGTSGGNSLEQYF
TRBJ1-3 | TRBV7-6 | CASSLSVIGHSGNTIYF
TRBJ2-2 | TRBV5-6 | CASRITNNREGNTGELFF
TRBJ1-1 | TRBV5-1 | CASSTPGQGPNTEAFF
TRBJ1-2 | TRBV29-1 | CSVEGPRIRGYTF
TRBJ1-1 | TRBV7-6 | CASSLGKRVSGIWGTEALF
TRBJ2-1 | TRBV28 | CASSVHHPGLAENNEQFF
TRBJ2-6 | TRBV5-5 | CASSLHLGPSSGANVLTF
TRBJ2-4 | TRBV7-9 | CASSPPRSDIQYF
TRBJ2-7 | TRBV10-1 | CASSDNLYEQYF
TRBJ2-7 | TRBV7-2 | CASSSRTSGDSYEQYF
TRBJ2-5 | TRBV9 | CASSVVAGEETQYF
TRBJ2-1 | TRBV4-1 | CASSQDRATYNEQFF
TRBJ2-2 | TRBV6-5 | CASSQGQGYTGELFF
TRBJ2-7 | TRBV29-1 | CSVEEGTGVFYEQYF
TRBJ2-7 | TRBV5-1 | CASSLDPDTYEQYF
TRBJ2-1 | TRBV20-1 | CSARDTSGLTYNEQFF
TRBJ2-7 | TRBV7-9 | CASSSGLPGIYEQYF
TRBJ2-5 | TRBV6-6 | CASSYTRDVETQYF
TRBJ2-7 | TRBV21-1 | CASSPWGPEGEQYF
TRBJ1-2 | TRBV5-6 | CASGSSPNPLSNYGYTF
TRBJ2-1 | TRBV12-3/TRBV12-4 | CASSLGGNYNEQFF
TRBJ2-3 | TRBV15 | CATSRDRADGTDTQYF
TRBJ2-7 | TRBV28 | CASSQGAEQYF
TRBJ2-1 | TRBV4-3 | CASSQREDYNEQFF
TRBJ2-5 | TRBV5-4 | CASSQGRELWETQYF
TRBJ2-3 | TRBV6-4 | CASKVEFTTDTQYF